This TCR beta chain was identified during a study of T cell responses to AZD1222 COVID-19 vaccine. The CDR3 contains 15 residues. V was clipped by 9 bases and J by 3 bases; unmatched bases: 9. Per the germline V gene, CDR1 is LNHDA and CDR2 is SQIVND (reference sequence). This clone was found once. Assay: immunoSEQ multiplex PCR; the TCRdb copy retains only in-frame clones and omits some. Here the sample spans about 200,000 clones, 90% to 95% being singletons. The chain employs TRBV19 and TRBJ2-3, with 10 bases fitting TRBD2. This TCR was recovered from an adult who received the AZD1222 COVID-19 vaccine. This specimen consisted of peripheral blood, obtained 28 days after the second AZD1222 dose. CDR3 in amino acids: CASNVLAGPTDTQYF. The DNA of the CDR3 is TGTGCCAGCAACGTACTAGCGGGGCCAACAGATACGCAGTATTTT. Combining the CDR3 with reference TRBV19 and TRBJ2-3 gives the whole variable domain DGGITQSPKYLFRKEGQNVTLSCEQNLNHDAMYWYRQDPGQGLRLIYYSQIVNDFQKGDIAEGYSVSREKKESFPLTVTSAQKNPTAFYLCASNVLAGPTDTQYFGPGTRLTVL.